This is a list of T cell receptor beta chains from one sample in a study of OX40 agonist ivuxolimab in advanced cancers. The method was immunoSEQ multiplex PCR; TCRdb's version includes in-frame clones alone and lacks a portion of them. The sample records under 70,000 clones, 85% being singletons. The sample here was CD4+ or CD8+ T cells sorted from blood, taken in a trial of the OX40 agonist ivuxolimab. Every receptor here comes from an adult with an advanced solid tumor such as melanoma, head and neck, liver or kidney cancer. The CDR3 runs from the conserved cysteine through the conserved F or W. D genes are given only for firm matches. Expanded clones are given a class, and other clones once, few, many or no size at all.

d_call j_call clone_size v_call cdr3_nt cdr3_aa
TRBD2 TRBJ2-3 - TRBV12-5 TGTGCTAGTGGTTTAATTAGCGGGAGGGCAACAGATACGCAGTATTTT CASGLISGRATDTQYF
- TRBJ2-1 - TRBV11-3 TGTGCCAGCAGCCAACAGGGCATCAATGAGCAGTTCTTC CASSQQGINEQFF
TRBD1 TRBJ1-2 - TRBV6-1 TGTGCCAGCAGTGCAGGGGGGAGCTACACCTTC CASSAGGSYTF
- TRBJ2-3 - TRBV7-2 TGTGCCAGCAGCTTAGTACACGGTCAAAATACGCAGTATTTT CASSLVHGQNTQYF
TRBD2 TRBJ2-1 - TRBV9 TGTGCCAGCAGCGTAGCTACGGCGGGGGGGATCTACAATGAGCAGTTCTTC CASSVATAGGIYNEQFF
- TRBJ2-2 - TRBV14 TGTGCCAGCAGCCAAGTTAGACCTGCGAACACCGGGGAGCTGTTTTTT CASSQVRPANTGELFF
TRBD1 TRBJ1-1 - TRBV7-9 TGTGCCAGCAGTCGCACAGGGGAGACAACTGAAGCTTTCTTT CASSRTGETTEAFF
- TRBJ1-6 once TRBV5-1 TGCGCCAGCAGCATGACAGGAGATGATTCACCCCTCCACTTT CASSMTGDDSPLHF
- TRBJ2-7 - TRBV14 TGTGCCAGCAGCCAGTACAACGAACAGTACTTC CASSQYNEQYF
- TRBJ2-5 - TRBV28 TGTGCCAGCAGTTTGTCGGTGACCCAGTACTTC CASSLSVTQYF
- TRBJ1-5 - TRBV19 TGTGCCAGTACCAAGGCTAGCAATCAGCCCCAGCATTTT CASTKASNQPQHF
- TRBJ2-5 - TRBV15 TGTGCCACCAGCAGAGCCCAAAGGGGGGGGGCTCAAGAGACCCAGTACTTC CATSRAQRGGAQETQYF
- TRBJ2-7 once TRBV5-1 TGCGCCAGCAGCTTGGGGGGATCGGGACACACCTACGAGCAGTACTTC CASSLGGSGHTYEQYF
TRBD2 TRBJ2-1 - TRBV7-9 TGTGCCAGCAGCCCAGTTGGGACTAGCTCCCTAAGTACCTACAATGAGCAGTTCTTC CASSPVGTSSLSTYNEQFF
- TRBJ2-7 - TRBV28 TGTGCCAGCGGGATTTTTCGCTCCTACGAGCAGTACTTC CASGIFRSYEQYF
TRBD1 TRBJ1-2 - TRBV4-1 TGCGCCAGCAGCCCCGGGACAGGGGTTGCCTATGGCTACACCTTC CASSPGTGVAYGYTF
- TRBJ2-2 - TRBV5-6 TGTGCCAGCAGCCCCTGGGTCGGGGAGCTGTTTTTT CASSPWVGELFF